The sequence of this T cell receptor (beta chain) was determined in a study of blood T cell repertoires in COVID-19. Study at large: Acute and convalescent COVID-19 samples came from the United States, Italy and Spain. Nucleic acid was either cDNA or gDNA, and it came from T cells, B-cell-depleted T cells, or PBMCs.

TCRdb's copy holds only in-frame clones and misses some; the assay was immunoSEQ multiplex PCR. The sample has 200,000 to 250,000 clones, about 85% seen once. This clone came up a few times. Trimming removed 2 bases from V and 3 bases from J, with 13 bases in between. Germline V lookup: CDR1 SGHVS, CDR2 FQNEAQ. The CDR3 totals 15 residues. The V and J genes are TRBV7-8 and TRBJ1-1; tentative D call: TRBD1 (6 bases). The sequence was obtained from a woman older than 75 with active or convalescent COVID-19. Sequenced: peripheral blood. The CDR3 reads CASSLNGGRDTEAFF. DNA of the CDR3: TGTGCCAGCAGCTTAAATGGGGGCAGGGACACTGAAGCTTTCTTT. The whole variable domain, remainder taken from reference TRBV7-8 and TRBJ1-1, is GAGVSQSPRYKVAKRGQDVALRCDPISGHVSLFWYQQALGQGPEFLTYFQNEAQLDKSGLPSDRFFAERPEGSVSTLKIQRTQQEDSAVYLCASSLNGGRDTEAFFGQGTRLTVV.